This T cell receptor beta chain was retrieved from a study of human T cells and chemical hapten exposure. As regards this clonotype: A much larger clone differs by one base, so this may be a read error.

TCRdb re-called the RACE reads with MiXCR, one entry per CDR3 protein. The sample lists some 90,000 distinct CDR3 sequences; approximately 10% were seen once. Time point of the sample: patch test 3, about 24 weeks after DPC sensitization. Indicated treatment: therapeutic diphenylcyclopropenone sensitization with weekly scalp DPC. CDR3 length equals 14 residues. Germline V gene lookup returns CDR1 LGHDT and CDR2 YNNKEL (reference sequence). The V end was cut by 8 bases, the J end by 5 bases, with 18 bases between. This TCR was sampled from a woman aged 25 to 45 with alopecia areata. Some clones in this sample may be carry-over from other donors' samples. This rearrangement joins TRBV3-1 to TRBJ1-1, with a tentative D call TRBD1 (6 bases). The sequenced sample was whole blood, obtained in connection with sensitization to the hapten diphenylcyclopropenone (DPC). In nucleotides, the CDR3 is TGTGCCAGCGGCCGAGAGGGGGGGTGGACTGAAGCTTTCTTT. This sequence encodes CASGREGGWTEAFF. The whole variable domain, remainder taken from reference TRBV3-1 and TRBJ1-1, is DTAVSQTPKYLVTQMGNDKSIKCEQNLGHDTMYWYKQDSKKFLKIMFSYNNKELIINETVPNRFSPKSPDKAHLNLHINSLELGDSAVYFCASGREGGWTEAFFGQGTRLTVV.